Below, 30 T cell receptor beta chains from the same sample are listed, as sequenced in a study of shared clonotypes between healthy human individuals. This table comes from immunoSEQ multiplex PCR, and its TCRdb copy is limited to in-frame clones, with some not included. The sample yields some 2.4 million clones, over 85% seen once. Source material: naive CD4+ T cells from PBMCs. Subset meaning: CD45RA+ positively selected. The receptor set was obtained from a man in his late teens or twenties in good health. Some clones in this sample may be carry-over from other donors' samples.

This rearrangement joins TRBV11-2 to TRBJ2-7; no clear D gene. CDR1 is SGHAT and CDR2 is FQNNGV in the germline V gene. The ends were cut back, 4 bases at V and 3 bases at J, with 13 bases in the middle. There are 14 residues in the CDR3. The CDR3 DNA sequence: TGTGCCAGCAGCTCCCAAACTGGTATCTACGAGCAGTACTTC. This gives the protein CASSSQTGIYEQYF.

V is TRBV10-1 and J is TRBJ2-5, with TRBD2 as a possible D gene (6 bases). The CDR3 is made up of 19 amino acids. Deletions cut 8 bases from V and 5 bases from J, with 33 bases between. From germline, CDR1 is WNHNN and CDR2 SYGVQD (reference sequence). The DNA for the CDR3 is TGCGCCAGCGGGCCGTTTCAACCCCCGGATTTAATGGAGGGGGAGACCCAGTACTTC. This gives the protein CASGPFQPPDLMEGETQYF.

The chain couples TRBV6-5 to TRBJ1-1; maybe TRBD1 (6 bases). CDR1 and CDR2 (germline): MNHEY, SVGAGI. The V and J ends lost 5 bases and 4 bases respectively, with 14 bases between them. The CDR3 extends over 14 amino acids. The CDR3 nucleotides read TGTGCCAGCAGTACCGGTGGAGGGGGCACTGAAGCTTTCTTT. Protein sequence: CASSTGGGGTEAFF.

The chain has TRBV25-1 and TRBJ2-7; D is unclear. This CDR3 is 14 amino acids long. CDR1 is MGHDK and CDR2 is SYGVNS in the germline V gene. Trimming took 3 bases from V and 2 from J, leaving 11 bases between them. The CDR3 is CASSDNRVPYEQYF. CDR3 nucleotide sequence: TGTGCCAGCAGTGATAATAGGGTTCCCTACGAGCAGTACTTC.

The chain combines TRBV10-2 with TRBJ2-2; 7 bases are a match to TRBD2. The CDR3 extends over 16 amino acids. The germline gives CDR1 WSHSY, CDR2 SAAADI. V lost 6 bases and J lost 6; bases outside the gene matches: 13. The CDR3 here is CASRGTSAEAAGELFF. The CDR3 bases are TGCGCCAGCAGGGGAACTAGCGCCGAAGCGGCCGGGGAGCTGTTTTTT.

This rearrangement joins TRBV6-1 to TRBJ1-2; a possible D gene is TRBD1 (5 bases). Germline CDR1 and CDR2: MNHNS and SASEGT. V was trimmed by 3 bases and J by 7 bases, leaving 6 bases between them. CDR3 length equals 11 residues. Here the CDR3 reads CASSERGGYTF. The CDR3 DNA follows: TGTGCCAGCAGTGAGAGGGGTGGCTACACCTTC.

The V and J genes are TRBV6-6 and TRBJ2-5, with TRBD2 identical over 8 bases. Per germline, CDR1 MNHNY and CDR2 SVGAGI (reference sequence). V lost 5 bases and J lost 5; bases outside the gene matches: 10. CDR3 length: 15 residues. CDR3 sequence reads: CASSNNQREWETQYF. The CDR3, as DNA: TGTGCCAGCAGTAATAACCAGCGGGAGTGGGAGACCCAGTACTTC.

The chain employs TRBV21-1 and TRBJ2-7; the table's TRBD1 call for D was not verified on the DNA. TRBV21-1 is marked as a pseudogene. The CDR3 is made up of 16 amino acids. CDR3: CASRPGTGGDSYEQYF. In nucleotides, the CDR3 is TGTGCCAGCAGACCCGGGACAGGGGGGGACTCCTACGAGCAGTACTTC.

Concerning this clone itself: Other nucleotide sequences from this sample produce the same CDR3. This chain links TRBV6-5 with TRBJ1-5; possible D gene TRBD1, 6 bases. The CDR3 sequence is 13 residues long. Germline V gene data show CDR1 as MNHEY and CDR2 as SVGAGI. The V and J ends lost 6 bases and 4 bases respectively, with 10 bases between them. The DNA for the CDR3 is TGTGCCAGCAGGCGGACAGATAATCAGCCCCAGCATTTT. It codes for CASRRTDNQPQHF.

This clone turned up a few times. The sample has other DNA sequences that encode this CDR3 too. This rearrangement joins TRBV6-5 to TRBJ1-1; no definite D call. The CDR3 has 13 amino acids. Germline V CDR1 and CDR2: MNHEY, SVGAGI. V lost 2 bases to trimming and J lost 3 bases, with 7 bases between them. CDR3 DNA sequence: TGTGCCAGCAGTTACGGAGGGTACACTGAAGCTTTCTTT. It is translated as CASSYGGYTEAFF.

This chain uses TRBV25-1 with TRBJ2-5; the match to TRBD2 covers 13 bases. V shed 9 bases and J 5 bases; nucleotides not matched to a gene: 12. CDR1 and CDR2 from the germline V gene are MGHDK and SYGVNS. The CDR3 spans 16 residues. DNA for the CDR3: TGTGCCAGGGAGGGGACTAGCGGGACGAACGGGGAGACCCAGTACTTC. Its protein is CAREGTSGTNGETQYF.

This rearrangement joins TRBV6-5 to TRBJ2-2; the D call may be TRBD1 or TRBD2 (6 bases each). CDR3 size: 14 residues. Trimming took off 7 bases at V and 7 bases at J, with 16 bases between the two ends. Germline CDR1 and CDR2: MNHEY and SVGAGI. CDR3: CASTGGRLNGELFF. CDR3 nucleotide sequence: TGTGCCAGCACTGGGGGGCGATTGAACGGGGAGCTGTTTTTT.

This clone was seen only once. This chain joins TRBV5-1 and TRBJ2-1; maybe TRBD1 (6 bases). CDR1 SGHRS and CDR2 YFSETQ come from the germline V gene. This CDR3 is 15 amino acids long. Deletions cut 4 bases from V and 0 bases from J, with 11 bases between. The CDR3 reads CASSVGTSSYNEQFF. As DNA, the CDR3 is TGCGCCAGCAGCGTGGGGACAAGCTCCTACAATGAGCAGTTCTTC.

This chain connects TRBV25-1 to TRBJ2-1, with a possible D match to TRBD2 (5 bases). This CDR3 is built from 14 residues. Germline V gene lookup returns CDR1 MGHDK and CDR2 SYGVNS. Trimming removed 3 bases at V and 3 bases at J, with 9 bases between. The CDR3: CASSEPGNYNEQFF. CDR3 nucleotide sequence: TGTGCCAGCAGTGAGCCGGGGAACTACAATGAGCAGTTCTTC.

As for this clone: Other DNA sequences in the same sample also yield this CDR3. DNA of the CDR3: TGTGCCAGCACTCGGGGGGAGACCCAGTACTTC. It specifies CASTRGETQYF. J is TRBJ2-5 and V is TRBV6-1; the D gene is possibly TRBD2 (6 bases). The germline CDR1 and CDR2 sequences are MNHNS and SASEGT. Trimming left V 7 bases short and J 5 bases short, with 8 bases between. This CDR3 spans 11 amino acids.

V is TRBV12-5 and J is TRBJ2-3; no definite D call. The CDR3 spans 12 residues. The V end was cut by 7 bases, the J end by 5 bases, with 10 bases between. The V gene's germline CDR1 is LGHNT and CDR2 FRNRAP. The CDR3 DNA reads as TGTGCTAGTGCCCCCGGAAGAGATACGCAGTATTTT. Translation: CASAPGRDTQYF.

This chain links TRBV19 with TRBJ2-1; TRBD1 matches 9 bases. CDR3 length: 15 amino acids. The J segment lost 0 bases and the V segment lost 3 bases, leaving 0 bases of the junction unmatched. Germline V lookup: CDR1 LNHDA, CDR2 SQIVND (reference sequence). The CDR3 DNA follows: TGTGCCAGTAGTATGGACAGGGGCTCCTACAATGAGCAGTTCTTC. It translates to CASSMDRGSYNEQFF.

The chain couples TRBV5-1 to TRBJ1-4, with D possibly matching TRBD1 (6 bases). Trimming took 0 bases from V and 2 from J, leaving 11 bases between them. CDR1 and CDR2 (germline): SGHRS, YFSETQ. The CDR3 sequence is 16 residues long. CDR3 coding DNA: TGCGCCAGCAGCTTGGCCAGGGGTTCGACTAATGAAAAACTGTTTTTT. Amino acid sequence: CASSLARGSTNEKLFF.

This rearrangement joins TRBV28 to TRBJ2-7; 8 positions agree with TRBD1. After removal of 3 bases from V and 1 base from J, the junction contained 8 bases not matched to a gene. This CDR3 is built from 16 residues. From germline, CDR1 is MDHEN and CDR2 SYDVKM. CDR3 sequence (DNA): TGTGCCAGCAGTTTTTTCGGGACAGGCTTATCCTACGAGCAGTACTTC. This translates into CASSFFGTGLSYEQYF. Based on the CDR3 plus reference TRBV28 and TRBJ2-7, the full variable domain is DVKVTQSSRYLVKRTGEKVFLECVQDMDHENMFWYRQDPGLGLRLIYFSYDVKMKEKGDIPEGYSVSREKKERFSLILESASTNQTSMYLCASSFFGTGLSYEQYFGPGTRLTVT.

This sequence joins TRBV5-5 and TRBJ1-1; D ambiguous. Germline lookup yields CDR1 SGHKS and CDR2 YYEKEE (reference sequence). This CDR3 is 15 amino acids long. Trimming pared 4 bases from V and 10 bases from J, leaving 23 bases between. This CDR3 is CASSDVGRGQFLAFF. CDR3 coding DNA: TGTGCCAGCAGCGATGTAGGGCGCGGTCAGTTTTTAGCTTTCTTT. Together with reference TRBV5-5 and TRBJ1-1, the CDR3 gives the full variable domain: DAGVTQSPTHLIKTRGQQVTLRCSPISGHKSVSWYQQVLGQGPQFIFQYYEKEERGRGNFPDRFSARQFPNYSSELNVNALLLGDSALYLCASSDVGRGQFLAFFGQGTRLTVV.

The V gene is TRBV7-2, the J gene TRBJ2-1; 7 bases are shared with TRBD1. This CDR3 has 12 residues. Germline assignment: CDR1 SGHTA and CDR2 FQGNSA. The trim removed 3 bases at V and 15 bases at J, leaving 8 bases unmatched. The CDR3 DNA reads as TGTGCCAGCAGCTTTTGGGACAGCCCGACGTTCTTC. Amino acid sequence: CASSFWDSPTFF.

The V call is TRBV28, the J call TRBJ2-1, with D hard to call. V was clipped by 7 bases and J by 9 bases, with 13 bases between them. CDR1 is MDHEN, CDR2 SYDVKM, per germline. CDR3 size: 12 residues. In nucleotides, the CDR3 is TGTGCCAGCACCTCGACCCGGAGTGAGCAGTTCTTC. Encoded protein: CASTSTRSEQFF.

Here the CDR3 reads CASSPGQGSSYNSPLHF. CDR3 bases: TGCGCCAGCAGCCCGGGACAGGGGTCGTCCTATAATTCACCCCTCCACTTT. The chain recombines TRBV4-1 with TRBJ1-6; 10 positions match TRBD1. Germline assignment: CDR1 MGHRA and CDR2 YSYEKL. V trimming: 4 bases; J trimming: 1 base; junction bases outside the gene matches: 4. There are 17 residues in the CDR3.

V usage is TRBV9 and J usage is TRBJ1-3; no clear D gene. This CDR3 comprises 16 residues. V lost 2 bases to trimming and J lost 0 bases, with 12 bases between them. CDR1 and CDR2 from the germline V gene are SGDLS and YYNGEE. The CDR3 sequence is CASSVGGLSSGNTIYF. The CDR3 DNA reads as TGTGCCAGCAGCGTTGGCGGCCTTAGCTCTGGAAACACCATATATTTT.

The genes are TRBV10-3 and TRBJ2-3; D is unresolved. The length of the CDR3 is 15 residues. Per the germline V gene, CDR1 is ENHRY and CDR2 is SYGVKD. V was cut by 0 bases and J by 6 bases, with 13 bases left in between. The CDR3 here is CAISESREFGDTQYF. CDR3 nucleotides: TGTGCCATCAGTGAGTCAAGAGAGTTTGGGGATACGCAGTATTTT.

The chain employs TRBV14 and TRBJ2-1; D is possibly TRBD1 (6 bases). The CDR3 consists of 17 residues. Germline lookup yields CDR1 SGHDN and CDR2 FVKESK. Trimming removed 1 base at V and 0 bases at J, with 13 bases between. CDR3 sequence (DNA): TGTGCCAGCAGCCAAGTTAGGGGGTTGGGCTCCTACAATGAGCAGTTCTTC. This codes for CASSQVRGLGSYNEQFF.

The rearrangement joins TRBV30 to TRBJ1-6, with unresolved D. Germline V gives CDR1 GTSNPN, CDR2 SVGIG (reference sequence). This CDR3 region has 14 residues. V gave up 3 bases and J gave up 0 bases, with 6 bases separating them. CDR3 region: CAWRLSSYNSPLHF. CDR3 coding DNA: TGTGCCTGGAGGCTAAGCTCCTATAATTCACCCCTCCACTTT.

The chain's CDR3 is CASSETTSASYEQYF. CDR3 in DNA: TGTGCCAGCAGTGAAACTACTAGCGCCTCCTACGAGCAGTACTTC. V gene TRBV6-1 combines with J gene TRBJ2-7, with TRBD2 matching over 7 bases. The germline V gene has CDR1 MNHNS and CDR2 SASEGT. The CDR3 runs to 15 residues. V lost 2 bases, J lost 0 bases, and 4 bases stayed unmatched.

This clone was recorded once. The V gene is TRBV7-9, the J gene TRBJ2-5, with a tentative D call TRBD1 (6 bases). The V gene's germline CDR1 is SEHNR and CDR2 FQNEAQ (reference sequence). The V end was cut by 5 bases, the J end by 2 bases, with 15 bases between. The CDR3 length is 15 residues. Here the CDR3 reads CASSPPGQLQETQYF. DNA for the CDR3: TGTGCCAGCAGCCCTCCCGGACAGCTACAAGAGACCCAGTACTTC.

Details on this clone: The same CDR3 arises from other DNA sequences in this sample as well. CDR3 sequence: CASSPGQGSYEQYF. Written as DNA, the CDR3 is TGCGCCAGCAGCCCCGGACAGGGGTCCTACGAGCAGTACTTC. The V and J genes are TRBV5-1 and TRBJ2-7; 9 bases are shared with TRBD1. After removal of 4 bases from V and 1 base from J, the junction contained 3 bases not matched to a gene. The CDR3 consists of 14 residues. Germline V gene data show CDR1 as SGHRS and CDR2 as YFSETQ.